The clone carrying this T cell receptor beta chain has only a few counts. Germline V CDR1 and CDR2: SQVTM, ANQGSEA. V lost 7 bases to trimming and J lost 2 bases, with 9 bases between them. The CDR3 sequence is 12 residues long. The source of the sample is a study of early T cells in non-severe SARS-CoV-2 infection. The TCR library protocol attached unique molecular identifiers to the individual cDNA molecules. TCRdb used MiXCR to reprocess the 5' RACE reads, holding one entry per CDR3 protein. The sample yields about 61,000 distinct CDR3 sequences, 12% seen once. The gene calls are TRBV29-1 and TRBJ1-3; weak D call: TRBD1 (5 bases). Sequences were derived from whole blood, sampled at baseline. This sequence originates from an adult who was a healthcare worker with PCR-confirmed SARS-CoV-2 infection or an uninfected control (not recorded which). The donor label of this sample is uncertain. CDR3 sequence reads: CSARETGNTIYF. The DNA for the CDR3 is TGCAGCGCCAGGGAGACTGGAAACACCATATATTTT.